These T cell receptor beta chains were read from a single sample in a study of T cell responses to AZD1222 COVID-19 vaccine. Repertoires were generated with immunoSEQ multiplex PCR, while TCRdb's copy carries only in-frame clones and drops some. The sample records 90,000 to 110,000 clones, 70% to 90% being singletons. The source material was peripheral blood, sampled on day 0 of MenACWY control vaccination. These receptors were taken from an adult in good health. Both conserved end residues are part of each CDR3. Each record gives: CDR3 DNA, CDR3 protein, V gene, J gene, clone size, D gene. A D gene is named only where the DNA matches it firmly. Only some rows state a clone size, as once, few, many or a class for expanded clones.

DNA: TGTGCCAGCAGCCCGGGACTAGAGGAAGAGACCCAGTACTTC
CDR3: CASSPGLEEETQYF
V: TRBV3-1/TRBV3-2
J: TRBJ2-5
size: NA
D: TRBD2

DNA: TGCGCCAGCAGCCAACTCAGCGGGATAGGAGAAAAACTGTTTTTT
CDR3: CASSQLSGIGEKLFF
V: TRBV4-1
J: TRBJ1-4
size: NA
D: NA

DNA: TGTGCCAGCAGCCCGGGGGCGACTACCTACGAGCAGTACTTC
CDR3: CASSPGATTYEQYF
V: TRBV7-8
J: TRBJ2-7
size: NA
D: NA

DNA: TGTGCCACCAGCCGGTGGGGGAAAGAGACCCAGTACTTC
CDR3: CATSRWGKETQYF
V: TRBV24-1
J: TRBJ2-5
size: NA
D: NA

DNA: TGTGCCAGCAGTCCCCACCCCGGGACAGCCGGAGGGAGTGAAAAACTGTTTTTT
CDR3: CASSPHPGTAGGSEKLFF
V: TRBV28
J: TRBJ1-4
size: NA
D: TRBD1

DNA: TGTGCCAGCAGCTTATTGGGGGTATCGGCAGGGAGAGGGTCTGAAGCTTTCTTT
CDR3: CASSLLGVSAGRGSEAFF
V: TRBV7-6
J: TRBJ1-1
size: NA
D: NA

DNA: TGTGCCATCAGTGAGGTGGCAATCGACGGTGGGGAAAAGCCCCAGCATTTT
CDR3: CAISEVAIDGGEKPQHF
V: TRBV10-3
J: TRBJ1-5
size: NA
D: NA

DNA: TGTGCCAGCAGCTTCAGCAGCGGGAACACTGAAGCTTTCTTT
CDR3: CASSFSSGNTEAFF
V: TRBV5-4
J: TRBJ1-1
size: few
D: NA

DNA: TGTGCCAGCAGTTCACAGGGGGCGGGGGAGCAGTACTTC
CDR3: CASSSQGAGEQYF
V: TRBV7-8
J: TRBJ2-7
size: NA
D: TRBD1

DNA: TGTGCCAGCAGCTCCGGTTATGGGGGCAGCACAGATACGCAGTATTTT
CDR3: CASSSGYGGSTDTQYF
V: TRBV7-3
J: TRBJ2-3
size: NA
D: NA

DNA: TGTGCCAGCAGCGTAGGGGAAGGGACCCAGTACTTC
CDR3: CASSVGEGTQYF
V: TRBV9
J: TRBJ2-5
size: NA
D: NA